The 11 T cell receptor beta chains reported below all come from one sample, sequenced in a study of Graves' ophthalmopathy and Graves' hyperthyroidism. Amplified material comprised TCR beta CDR3 regions derived from RNA transcripts. The library came from an HTBI-primed first-round RT-PCR and a second-round multiplex PCR. TCRdb itself ran the multiplex PCR reads through MiXCR, one entry per CDR3 protein. The sample contains about 400,000 distinct CDR3 sequences, approximately 15% of which appear only once. Sequenced input: peripheral blood. These receptors were obtained from a woman under 30 with stable Graves' hyperthyroidism.

In this sample, this clonotype turned up many times. The gene calls are TRBV2 and TRBJ1-2, with 9 bases matching TRBD1. Per the germline V gene, CDR1 is SNHLY and CDR2 is FYNNEI. CDR3 length: 14 residues. With 6 bases clipped from V and 4 bases from J, the junction kept 6 bases outside the gene matches. The CDR3: CASRPGQGGYGYTF. In nucleotides, the CDR3 is TGTGCCAGCAGACCGGGACAGGGTGGCTATGGCTACACCTTC.

This clonotype was found many times. This chain's CDR3 is CSARDQGWSDRGNEKLFF. Written as DNA, the CDR3 is TGCAGTGCTAGAGATCAGGGCTGGTCAGACAGGGGAAATGAAAAACTGTTTTTT. V and J are TRBV20-1 and TRBJ1-4, with 8 bases identical to TRBD1. The CDR3 consists of 18 residues. V lost 0 bases to trimming and J lost 5 bases; unmatched junction nucleotides: 14. Germline V CDR1 and CDR2: DFQATT, SNEGSKA (reference sequence).

In its sample, this clonotype was seen many times. The chain employs TRBV20-1 and TRBJ1-2; D unclear. Germline V gene data show CDR1 as DFQATT and CDR2 as SNEGSKA (reference sequence). V dropped 3 bases and J dropped 0 bases, with 14 bases sitting between them. This CDR3 has 15 amino acids. CDR3 DNA: TGCAGTGCTAGTAATATGCAGGCATCTAACTATGGCTACACCTTC. It encodes CSASNMQASNYGYTF.

This chain connects TRBV5-1 to TRBJ2-5, with 9 bases identical to TRBD1. Trimming cost V 2 bases and J 5 bases; bases outside gene matches: 4. Germline V gives CDR1 SGHRS, CDR2 YFSETQ. CDR3 length: 14 amino acids. The CDR3: CASSFSQGAETQYF. In DNA, the CDR3 is TGCGCCAGCAGCTTTTCACAGGGGGCTGAGACCCAGTACTTC.

In the case of this clonotype: The conserved closing phenylalanine or tryptophan is absent in this CDR3, likely reflecting a read error. No DNA is shown, since the ends of the CDR3 on it are uncertain; the CDR3 is the one TCRdb lists. This rearrangement joins TRBV6-1 to TRBJ1-1. Germline-derived CDR1 and CDR2 are MNHNS and SASEGT. The CDR3 spans 17 amino acids, including both terminal residues. The chain's CDR3 is CASSDNIPTPLNTEACY.

The sample holds many counts of this clonotype. In DNA, the CDR3 is TGTGCCACCAGCATTTTCGACCTAGGCCGAGCATTGTCACCCCTCCACTTT. This gives the protein CATSIFDLGRALSPLHF. This chain connects TRBV15 to TRBJ1-6; no firm D call. Trimming took 4 bases from V and 10 from J, leaving 23 bases between them. This CDR3 comprises 17 residues. Germline assignment: CDR1 LNHNV and CDR2 YYDKDF (reference sequence).

This clonotype occurred many times. The chain joins TRBV19 to TRBJ1-2, with 7 bases that match TRBD1. Germline CDR1 is LNHDA and CDR2 is SQIVND (reference sequence). The V and J ends lost 4 bases and 8 bases, in that order; junction bases with no gene match: 7. CDR3 length: 13 amino acids. The chain's CDR3 is CASSTTGAGGYTF. The CDR3 DNA is TGTGCCAGTAGTACAACAGGGGCCGGCGGCTACACCTTC.

This clonotype was detected ten times or more. This chain uses TRBV2 with TRBJ1-2, with 7 bases fitting TRBD1. Germline V lookup: CDR1 SNHLY, CDR2 FYNNEI. The CDR3 loop spans 15 amino acids. Trimming at V came to 6 bases and at J to 12 bases, leaving 19 bases not matched to a gene. The DNA for the CDR3 is TGTGCCAGCAGCGCAGTCAGGACAGGACTGAAAGTCGACACCTTC. Its protein is CASSAVRTGLKVDTF.

This clonotype was found many times. The chain carries TRBV10-1 and TRBJ1-2; TRBD1 is a possible D gene (6 bases). Trimming shortened V by 7 bases and J by 0 bases, and 12 bases separated the two germline ends. The CDR3 runs 14 residues. Germline V gene lookup returns CDR1 WNHNN and CDR2 SYGVQD (reference sequence). The chain's CDR3 is CASISGVPNYGYTF. The CDR3 bases are TGCGCCAGCATTTCAGGGGTTCCTAACTATGGCTACACCTTC.

The sample holds many counts of this clonotype. This chain connects TRBV12-3 or TRBV12-4 to TRBJ1-2; D may be TRBD1 (6 bases). The CDR3 is made up of 15 amino acids. V lost 1 base to trimming and J lost 8 bases, with 17 bases between them. For the CDR3, the DNA is TGTGCCAGCAGTTTAGGGATAATGGGGGCGCGGGGCTACACCTTC. Translating it yields CASSLGIMGARGYTF.

This clonotype has ten or more counts. V is TRBV7-2 and J is TRBJ2-5; a possible D gene is TRBD2 (6 bases). This CDR3 has 12 amino acids. Germline values: CDR1 SGHTA, CDR2 FQGNSA. The germline V and J ends were trimmed by 3 bases and 6 bases, with 8 bases remaining between them. The CDR3 loop is CASSFGGQTQYF. CDR3 coding DNA: TGTGCCAGCAGCTTCGGGGGTCAGACCCAGTACTTC.